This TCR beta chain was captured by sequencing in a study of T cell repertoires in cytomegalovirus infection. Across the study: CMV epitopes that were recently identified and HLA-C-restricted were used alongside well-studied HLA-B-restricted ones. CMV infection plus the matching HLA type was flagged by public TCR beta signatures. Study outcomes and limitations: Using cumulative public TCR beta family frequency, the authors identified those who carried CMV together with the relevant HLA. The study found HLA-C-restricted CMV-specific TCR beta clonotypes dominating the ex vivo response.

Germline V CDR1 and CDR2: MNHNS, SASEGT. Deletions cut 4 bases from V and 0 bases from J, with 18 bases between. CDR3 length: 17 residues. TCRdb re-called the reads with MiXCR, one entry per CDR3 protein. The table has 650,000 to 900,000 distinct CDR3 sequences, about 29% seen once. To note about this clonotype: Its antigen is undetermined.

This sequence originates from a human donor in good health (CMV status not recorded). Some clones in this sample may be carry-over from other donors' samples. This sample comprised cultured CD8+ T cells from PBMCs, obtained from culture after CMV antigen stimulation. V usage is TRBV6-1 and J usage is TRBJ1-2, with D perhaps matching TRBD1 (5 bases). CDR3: CASSARAFDRANYGYTF. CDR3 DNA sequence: TGTGCCAGCAGTGCCCGGGCCTTTGACAGAGCTAACTATGGCTACACCTTC.